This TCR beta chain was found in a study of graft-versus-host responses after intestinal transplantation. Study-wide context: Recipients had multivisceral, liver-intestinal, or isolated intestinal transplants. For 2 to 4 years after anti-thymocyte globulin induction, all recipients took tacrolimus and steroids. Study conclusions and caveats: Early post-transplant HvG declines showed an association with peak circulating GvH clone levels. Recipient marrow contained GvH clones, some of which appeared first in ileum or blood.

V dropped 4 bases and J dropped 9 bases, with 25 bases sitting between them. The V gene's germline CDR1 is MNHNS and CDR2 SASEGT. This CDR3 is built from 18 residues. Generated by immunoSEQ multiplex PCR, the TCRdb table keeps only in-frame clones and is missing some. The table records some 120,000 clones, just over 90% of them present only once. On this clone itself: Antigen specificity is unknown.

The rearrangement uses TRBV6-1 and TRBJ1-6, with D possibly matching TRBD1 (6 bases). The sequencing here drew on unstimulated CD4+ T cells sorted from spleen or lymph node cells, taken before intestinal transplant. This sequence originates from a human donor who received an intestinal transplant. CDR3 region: CASSGQDSYTLNGSPLHF. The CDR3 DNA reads TGTGCCAGCAGTGGACAGGATTCCTATACCCTAAATGGTTCACCCCTCCACTTT.